Sequencing of this TCR beta chain was carried out in a study of T cell responses to AZD1222 COVID-19 vaccine (dated by TCRdb to 2020 to 2023). Background on the whole study: AZD1222 recipients whose second dose came at about 4 weeks and those whose second dose came at about 12 weeks were combined into one group, since spike-specific TCR depth and breadth did not differ between the two schedules. A total of about 250 trial participants underwent TCR sequencing, of whom roughly 210 had received two doses of AZD1222 and roughly 26 had received two doses of the MenACWY control vaccine. Enrollment into the trials was organized by age into subgroups of 18-55, 56-69 and 70-plus years, and those subgroups contained about 160, 30 and 59 TCR-sequenced participants, respectively. Study-level results and caveats: The whole spike protein was spanned by vaccine-associated CD4 TCRs, and dominant responses were seen in regions 160-218 and 743-854. Reportedly, close to half of the unique spike-specific TCRs recognized epitopes lying outside the regions that are mutated in the B.1.351 and B.1.1.7 variants. The 56-69-year group was small, and its depth increase did not reach significance, likely because of low power. Participants were mostly white British and included more females than males, and it was suggested by the authors that clonal diversity may have been underestimated. After two AZD1222 doses, both the breadth and the depth of spike-specific TCRs were significantly higher than at day 0 and than in MenACWY recipients. Because no samples from the day 14 peak response were available, repertoires could be characterized only after the peak T cell response. Conclusions about previously exposed vaccinees were limited because only six or seven AZD1222 recipients were SARS-CoV-2 seropositive at baseline.

The CDR3 regions of human TCRbeta chains were subjected to immunosequencing. The authors processed their data as follows. Repertoire TCRs were matched against a reference library of SARS-CoV-2-specific TCRs generated with the MIRA antigen-specificity platform. Breadth was defined as the fraction of unique TCRs that were SARS-CoV-2-associated, and depth was defined as the fraction of total T cells that were SARS-CoV-2-associated. Using the MIRA data, each spike-specific TCR was assigned both to the spike region to which the TCR was reactive and to a CD4 or CD8 class. Log10-transformed breadth and depth values were compared by one-way ANOVA with Sidak's multiple comparisons tests. TCRdb mirrors the immuneACCESS table, restricted to in-frame sequences. Some clones are absent from its copies; in checked studies, under half trace to an unresolved V gene, and the reason for the others is unknown. The V and J calls and clone size were taken over from that table, and D and trimming were inferred from the DNA. The sample table holds over 140,000 clones, of which about nine tenths were seen once. The ten top clones hold approximately 4.8% of the sample.

Remarks on this clone: What antigen it recognizes has not been identified. It has no much larger one-base neighbor in the sample; base qualities were not kept.

The sample's time point, from its label and the paper: baseline before first vaccination. Vaccinee samples were obtained from the UK trials COV001 and COV002, which included a single-blind randomized controlled phase 2/3 trial of AZD1222 (ChAdOx1 nCoV-19) in healthy adults. For TCRbeta chain sequencing, PBMC samples from trial participants were taken at day 0 and at day 28 after the second dose. This TCR came from an adult in good health. The input for sequencing was peripheral blood, taken on day 0 of AZD1222 vaccination.

The CDR3 in this case is CASSSRLGQQETQYF. At the DNA level, the sequence is TGTGCCAGCAGCTCCCGACTAGGCCAACAAGAGACCCAGTACTTC. The V and J genes are TRBV5-4 and TRBJ2-5; TRBD2 is a weak D gene call, 6 bases matching. Taken from cysteine to phenylalanine, the CDR3 has 15 residues. Of the read, only the CDR3 DNA is kept; its 45 bases are in frame from base 1. At the junction V is shortened by 3 bases and J by 2 bases, with 14 bases in between. The germline V gene encodes CDR1 SGHNT and CDR2 YYREEE (reference sequence).